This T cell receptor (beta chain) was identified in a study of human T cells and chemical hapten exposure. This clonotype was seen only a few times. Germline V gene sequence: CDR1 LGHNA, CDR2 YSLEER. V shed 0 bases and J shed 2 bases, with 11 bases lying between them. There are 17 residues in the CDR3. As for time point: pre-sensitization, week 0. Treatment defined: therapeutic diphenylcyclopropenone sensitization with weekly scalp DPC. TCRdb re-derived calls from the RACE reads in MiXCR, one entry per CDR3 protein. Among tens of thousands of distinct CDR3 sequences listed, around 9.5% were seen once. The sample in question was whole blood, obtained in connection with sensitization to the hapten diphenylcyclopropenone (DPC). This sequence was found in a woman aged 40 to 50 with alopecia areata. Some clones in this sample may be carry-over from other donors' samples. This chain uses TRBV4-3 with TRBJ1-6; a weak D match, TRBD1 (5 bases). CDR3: CASSQEGGGTYNSPLHF. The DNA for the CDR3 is TGCGCCAGCAGCCAAGAAGGCGGGGGGACCTATAATTCACCCCTCCACTTT.